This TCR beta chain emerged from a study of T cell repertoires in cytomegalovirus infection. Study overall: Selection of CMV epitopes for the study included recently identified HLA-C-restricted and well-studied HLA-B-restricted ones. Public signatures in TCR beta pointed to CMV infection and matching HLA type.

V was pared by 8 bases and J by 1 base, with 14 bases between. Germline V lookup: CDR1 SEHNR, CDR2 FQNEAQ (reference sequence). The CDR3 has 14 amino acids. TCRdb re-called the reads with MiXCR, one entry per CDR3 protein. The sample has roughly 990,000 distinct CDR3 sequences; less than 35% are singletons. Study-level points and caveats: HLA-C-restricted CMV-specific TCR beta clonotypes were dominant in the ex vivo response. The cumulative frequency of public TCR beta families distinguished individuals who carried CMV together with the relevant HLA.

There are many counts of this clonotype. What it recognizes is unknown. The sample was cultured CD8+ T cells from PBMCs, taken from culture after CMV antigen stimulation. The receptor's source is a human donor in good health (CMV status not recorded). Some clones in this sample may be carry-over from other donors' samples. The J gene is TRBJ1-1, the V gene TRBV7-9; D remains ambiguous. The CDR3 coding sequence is TGTGCCAGCCGCCCTAACGCGGCGAACACTGAAGCTTTCTTT. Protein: CASRPNAANTEAFF.